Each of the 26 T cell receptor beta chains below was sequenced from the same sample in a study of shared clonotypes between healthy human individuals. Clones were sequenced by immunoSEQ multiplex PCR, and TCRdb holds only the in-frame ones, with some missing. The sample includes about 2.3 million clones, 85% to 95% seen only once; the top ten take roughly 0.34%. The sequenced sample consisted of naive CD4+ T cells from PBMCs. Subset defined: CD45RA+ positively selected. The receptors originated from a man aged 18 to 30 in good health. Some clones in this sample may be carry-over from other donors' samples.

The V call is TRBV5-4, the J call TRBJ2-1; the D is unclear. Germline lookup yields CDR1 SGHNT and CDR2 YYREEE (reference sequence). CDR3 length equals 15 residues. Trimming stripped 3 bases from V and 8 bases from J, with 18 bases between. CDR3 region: CASSSQTGPRHEQFF. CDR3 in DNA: TGTGCCAGCAGCTCCCAGACTGGACCCCGGCATGAGCAGTTCTTC.

CDR3 DNA sequence: TGTGCCACCATAAAGGGGTCGGGACAGGGGACCGAAGCTTTCTTT. Translated: CATIKGSGQGTEAFF. The gene calls are TRBV15 and TRBJ1-1; 10 bases align to TRBD1. V was pared by 7 bases and J by 8 bases, with 13 bases of the junction left unmatched. The germline V gene has CDR1 LNHNV and CDR2 YYDKDF (reference sequence). The CDR3 length is 15 residues.

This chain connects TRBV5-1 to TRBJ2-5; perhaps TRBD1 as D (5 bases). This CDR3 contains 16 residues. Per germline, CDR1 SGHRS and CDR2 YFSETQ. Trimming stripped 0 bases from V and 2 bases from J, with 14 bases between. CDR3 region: CASSLGRGEVQETQYF. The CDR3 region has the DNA TGCGCCAGCAGCTTGGGAAGGGGCGAAGTGCAAGAGACCCAGTACTTC.

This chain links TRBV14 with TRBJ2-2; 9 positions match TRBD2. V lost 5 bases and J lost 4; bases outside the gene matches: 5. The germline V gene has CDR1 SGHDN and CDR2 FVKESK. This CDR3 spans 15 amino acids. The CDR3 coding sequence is TGTGCCAGCAGCGGGCTAGCGGGACTCACCGGGGAGCTGTTTTTT. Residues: CASSGLAGLTGELFF.

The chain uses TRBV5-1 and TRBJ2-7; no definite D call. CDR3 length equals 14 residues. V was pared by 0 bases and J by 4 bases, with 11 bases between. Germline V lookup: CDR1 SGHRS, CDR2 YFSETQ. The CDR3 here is CASSLDPERYEQYF. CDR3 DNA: TGCGCCAGCAGCTTGGATCCCGAACGATACGAGCAGTACTTC.

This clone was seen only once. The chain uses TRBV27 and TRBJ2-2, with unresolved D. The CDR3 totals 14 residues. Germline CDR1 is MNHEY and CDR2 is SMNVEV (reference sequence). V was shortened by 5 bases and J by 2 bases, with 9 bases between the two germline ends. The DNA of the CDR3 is TGTGCCAGCAGTACCAACCAAAACACCGGGGAGCTGTTTTTT. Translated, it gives CASSTNQNTGELFF.

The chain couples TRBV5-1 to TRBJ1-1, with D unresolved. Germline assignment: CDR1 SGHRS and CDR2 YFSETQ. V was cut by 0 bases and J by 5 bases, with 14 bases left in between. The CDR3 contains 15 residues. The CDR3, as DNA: TGCGCCAGCAGCTTGGCAGGTCAAAAAGAAACTGAAGCTTTCTTT. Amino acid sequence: CASSLAGQKETEAFF.

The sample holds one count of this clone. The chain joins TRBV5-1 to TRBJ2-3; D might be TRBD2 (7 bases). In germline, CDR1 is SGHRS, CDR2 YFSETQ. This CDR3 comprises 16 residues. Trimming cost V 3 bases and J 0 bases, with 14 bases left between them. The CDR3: CASSYGAGASTDTQYF. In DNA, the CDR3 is TGCGCCAGCAGCTACGGGGCGGGGGCTAGCACAGATACGCAGTATTTT.

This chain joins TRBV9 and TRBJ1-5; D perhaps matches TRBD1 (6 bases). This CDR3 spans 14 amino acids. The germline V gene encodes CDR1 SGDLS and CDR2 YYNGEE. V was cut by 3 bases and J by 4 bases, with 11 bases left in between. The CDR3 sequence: CASSAGQWNQPQHF. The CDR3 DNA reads TGTGCCAGCAGCGCAGGACAGTGGAATCAGCCCCAGCATTTT.

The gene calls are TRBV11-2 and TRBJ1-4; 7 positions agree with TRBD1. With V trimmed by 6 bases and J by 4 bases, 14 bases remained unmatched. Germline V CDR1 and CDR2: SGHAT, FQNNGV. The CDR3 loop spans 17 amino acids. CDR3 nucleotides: TGTGCCAGCAGTTTGGGACAGACACTCTACCTTAATGAAAAACTGTTTTTT. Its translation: CASSLGQTLYLNEKLFF.

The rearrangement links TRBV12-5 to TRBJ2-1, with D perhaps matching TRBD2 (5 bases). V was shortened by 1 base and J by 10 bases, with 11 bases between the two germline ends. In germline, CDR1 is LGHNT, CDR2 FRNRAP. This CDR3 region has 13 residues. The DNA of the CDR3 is TGTGCTAGTGGTTTGGCACGTGGCGGGGAGCAGTTCTTC. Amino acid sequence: CASGLARGGEQFF.

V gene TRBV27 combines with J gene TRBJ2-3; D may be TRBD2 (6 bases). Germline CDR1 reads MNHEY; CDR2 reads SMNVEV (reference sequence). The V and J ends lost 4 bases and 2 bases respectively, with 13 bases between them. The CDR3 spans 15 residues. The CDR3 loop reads CASSSPAGNTDTQYF. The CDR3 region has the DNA TGTGCCAGCAGTTCTCCAGCGGGCAACACAGATACGCAGTATTTT.

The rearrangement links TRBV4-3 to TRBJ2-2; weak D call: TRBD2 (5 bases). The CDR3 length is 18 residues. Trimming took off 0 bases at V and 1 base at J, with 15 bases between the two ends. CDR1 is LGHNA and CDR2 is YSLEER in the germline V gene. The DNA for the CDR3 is TGCGCCAGCAGCCAAGATCTCCTTGCGGGCCTGAACACCGGGGAGCTGTTTTTT. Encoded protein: CASSQDLLAGLNTGELFF.

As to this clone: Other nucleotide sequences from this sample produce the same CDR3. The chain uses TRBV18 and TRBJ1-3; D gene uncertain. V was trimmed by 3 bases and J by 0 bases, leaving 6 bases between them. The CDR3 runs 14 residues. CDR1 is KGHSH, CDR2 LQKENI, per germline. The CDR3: CASSPGSSGNTIYF. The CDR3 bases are TGTGCCAGCTCACCGGGAAGCTCTGGAAACACCATATATTTT.

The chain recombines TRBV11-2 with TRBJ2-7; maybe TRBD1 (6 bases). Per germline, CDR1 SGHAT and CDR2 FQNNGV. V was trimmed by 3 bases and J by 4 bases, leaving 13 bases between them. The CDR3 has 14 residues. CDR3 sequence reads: CASSFVRGSYEQYF. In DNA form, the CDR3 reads TGTGCCAGCAGCTTTGTCAGGGGATCATACGAGCAGTACTTC.

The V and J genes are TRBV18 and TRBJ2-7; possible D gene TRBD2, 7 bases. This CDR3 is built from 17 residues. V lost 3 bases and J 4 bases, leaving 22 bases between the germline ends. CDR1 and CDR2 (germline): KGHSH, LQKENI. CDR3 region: CASSPPGGVRGGYEQYF. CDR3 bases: TGTGCCAGCTCACCCCCGGGCGGTGTCAGGGGAGGGTACGAGCAGTACTTC.

Written as DNA, the CDR3 is TGTGCCAGCAGTTTGAAAGGTTCCTACGAGCAGTACTTC. Amino acid sequence: CASSLKGSYEQYF. The chain joins TRBV28 to TRBJ2-7; unclear D gene. CDR3 length: 13 residues. In germline, CDR1 is MDHEN, CDR2 SYDVKM. V lost 3 bases, J lost 1 base, and 7 bases lay in between.

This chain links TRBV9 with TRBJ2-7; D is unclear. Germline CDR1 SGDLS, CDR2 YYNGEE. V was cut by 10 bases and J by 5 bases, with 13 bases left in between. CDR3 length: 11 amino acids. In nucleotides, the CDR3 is TGTGCCGCCCCGGGTACTAACGAGCAGTACTTC. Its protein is CAAPGTNEQYF. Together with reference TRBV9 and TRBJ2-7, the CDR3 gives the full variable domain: DSGVTQTPKHLITATGQRVTLRCSPRSGDLSVYWYQQSLDQGLQFLIQYYNGEERAKGNILERFSAQQFPDLHSELNLSSLELGDSALYFCAAPGTNEQYFGPGTRLTVT.

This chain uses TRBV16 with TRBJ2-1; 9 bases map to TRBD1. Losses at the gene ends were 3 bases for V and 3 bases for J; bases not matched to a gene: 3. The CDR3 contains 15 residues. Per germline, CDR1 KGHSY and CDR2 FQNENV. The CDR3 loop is CASSQATGGYNEQFF. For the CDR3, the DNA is TGTGCCAGCAGCCAGGCGACAGGGGGCTACAATGAGCAGTTCTTC. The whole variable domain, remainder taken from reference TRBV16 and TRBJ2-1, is GEEVAQTPKHLVRGEGQKAKLYCAPIKGHSYVFWYQQVLKNEFKFLISFQNENVFDETGMPKERFSAKCLPNSPCSLEIQATKLEDSAVYFCASSQATGGYNEQFFGPGTRLTVL.

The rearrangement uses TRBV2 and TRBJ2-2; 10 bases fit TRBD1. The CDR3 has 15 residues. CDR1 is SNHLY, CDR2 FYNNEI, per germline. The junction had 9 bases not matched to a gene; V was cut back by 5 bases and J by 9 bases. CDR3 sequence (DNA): TGTGCCAGCAGTCAAGGGACAGGGGTCATGTGGGAGCTGTTTTTT. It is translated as CASSQGTGVMWELFF.

The CDR3 bases are TGTGCCAGCAGCTACACCGGGACGCAAGGTTATGGCTACACCTTC. Protein: CASSYTGTQGYGYTF. V is TRBV7-2 and J is TRBJ1-2, with TRBD1 as a possible D gene (5 bases). Germline CDR1 SGHTA, CDR2 FQGNSA. The CDR3 is made up of 15 amino acids. Trimming pared 4 bases from V and 5 bases from J, leaving 17 bases between.

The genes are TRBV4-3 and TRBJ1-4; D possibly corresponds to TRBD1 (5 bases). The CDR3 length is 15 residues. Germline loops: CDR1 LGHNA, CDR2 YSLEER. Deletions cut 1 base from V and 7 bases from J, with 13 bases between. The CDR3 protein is CASSQGAGRGEKLFF. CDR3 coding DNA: TGCGCCAGCAGCCAAGGGGCGGGGAGGGGTGAAAAACTGTTTTTT.

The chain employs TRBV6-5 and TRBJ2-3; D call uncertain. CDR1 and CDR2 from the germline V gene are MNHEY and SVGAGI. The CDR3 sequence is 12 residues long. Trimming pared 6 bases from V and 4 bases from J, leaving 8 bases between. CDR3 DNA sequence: TGTGCCAGCAGAGACTCAGCAGATACGCAGTATTTT. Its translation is CASRDSADTQYF.

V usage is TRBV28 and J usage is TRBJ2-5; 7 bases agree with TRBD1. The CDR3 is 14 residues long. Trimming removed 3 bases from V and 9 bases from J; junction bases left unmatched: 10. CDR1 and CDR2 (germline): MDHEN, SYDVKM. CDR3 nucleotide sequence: TGTGCCAGCAGTTTTCGCCGGGAACAGGGGTCCCAGTACTTC. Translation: CASSFRREQGSQYF.

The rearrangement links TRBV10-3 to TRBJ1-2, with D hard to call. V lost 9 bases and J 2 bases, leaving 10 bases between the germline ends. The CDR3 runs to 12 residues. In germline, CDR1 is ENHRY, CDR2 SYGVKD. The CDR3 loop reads CAISRENYGYTF. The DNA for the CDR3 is TGTGCCATTTCGCGGGAGAACTATGGCTACACCTTC.

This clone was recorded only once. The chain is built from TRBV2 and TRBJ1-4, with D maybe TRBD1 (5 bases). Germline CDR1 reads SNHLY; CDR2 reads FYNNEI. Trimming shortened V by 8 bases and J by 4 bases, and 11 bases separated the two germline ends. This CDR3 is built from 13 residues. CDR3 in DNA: TGTGCCAGCGATCGGGGGAGTAATGAAAAACTGTTTTTT. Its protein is CASDRGSNEKLFF.